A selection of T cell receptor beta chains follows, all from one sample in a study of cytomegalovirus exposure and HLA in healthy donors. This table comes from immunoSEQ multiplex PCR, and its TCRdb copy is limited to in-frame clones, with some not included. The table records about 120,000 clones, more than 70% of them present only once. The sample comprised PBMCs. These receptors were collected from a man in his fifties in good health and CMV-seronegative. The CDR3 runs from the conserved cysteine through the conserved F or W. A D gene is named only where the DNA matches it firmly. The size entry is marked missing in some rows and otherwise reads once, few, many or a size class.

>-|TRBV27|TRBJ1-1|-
CASSSTGRNTEAFF
TGTGCCAGCAGTTCCACAGGACGCAACACTGAAGCTTTCTTT
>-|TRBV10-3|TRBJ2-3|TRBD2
CAISRTRDSTDTQYF
TGTGCCATCAGCCGGACTAGGGACAGCACAGATACGCAGTATTTT
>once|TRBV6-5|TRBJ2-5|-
CASRGALGETQYF
TGTGCCAGCAGGGGGGCCCTGGGGGAGACCCAGTACTTC
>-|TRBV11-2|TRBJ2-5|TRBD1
CASNRDRVGGTQYF
TGTGCCAGCAACCGAGACAGGGTCGGAGGGACCCAGTACTTC
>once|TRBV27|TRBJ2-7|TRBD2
CASQKIGLAAWEQYF
TGTGCCAGCCAAAAGATCGGACTAGCTGCGTGGGAGCAGTACTTC
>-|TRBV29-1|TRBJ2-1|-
CSVKETGSGNEQFF
TGCAGCGTTAAGGAGACAGGTTCGGGCAATGAGCAGTTCTTC
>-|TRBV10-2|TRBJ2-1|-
CASSDRQRSNMYNEQFF
TGCGCCAGCAGTGATCGGCAGCGATCTAATATGTACAATGAGCAGTTCTTC
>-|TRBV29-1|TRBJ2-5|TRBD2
CSVGTKETQYF
TGCAGCGTCGGGACTAAAGAGACCCAGTACTTC
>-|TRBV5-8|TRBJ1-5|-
CASSLWRQGNQPQHF
TGTGCCAGCAGCTTGTGGCGGCAGGGTAATCAGCCCCAGCATTTT
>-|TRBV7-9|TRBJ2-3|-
CASTNTGGPSTDTQYF
TGTGCCAGCACAAATACGGGCGGGCCTAGCACAGATACGCAGTATTTT
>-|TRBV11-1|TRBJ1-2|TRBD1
CASSPRQGPFYGYTF
TGTGCCAGCAGCCCCCGACAGGGACCTTTCTATGGCTACACCTTC
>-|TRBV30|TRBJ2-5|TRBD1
CAWRNHPGQRAPQYF
TGTGCCTGGAGGAACCATCCGGGACAGAGGGCTCCCCAGTACTTC
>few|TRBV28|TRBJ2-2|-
CASSQVNTGELFF
TGTGCCAGCTCTCAGGTGAACACCGGGGAGCTGTTTTTT
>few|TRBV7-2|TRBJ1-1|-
CASSGLRRNTEAFF
TGTGCCAGCAGCGGACTGAGAAGGAACACTGAAGCTTTCTTT
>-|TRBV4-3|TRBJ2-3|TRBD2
CASSQGPGLAGGGTDTQYF
TGCGCCAGCAGCCAAGGTCCGGGACTAGCGGGGGGCGGCACAGATACGCAGTATTTT
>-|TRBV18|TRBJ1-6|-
CASSPGQLTDSPLHF
TGTGCCAGCTCACCCGGACAGCTTACGGATTCACCCCTCCACTTT
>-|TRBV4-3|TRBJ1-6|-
CASSQSAGQGFSYNSPLHF
TGCGCCAGCAGCCAATCGGCGGGGCAGGGCTTCTCCTATAATTCACCCCTCCACTTT
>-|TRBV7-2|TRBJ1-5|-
CASSLVGTGSGNQPQHF
TGTGCCAGCAGCTTAGTAGGTACAGGGTCCGGCAATCAGCCCCAGCATTTT